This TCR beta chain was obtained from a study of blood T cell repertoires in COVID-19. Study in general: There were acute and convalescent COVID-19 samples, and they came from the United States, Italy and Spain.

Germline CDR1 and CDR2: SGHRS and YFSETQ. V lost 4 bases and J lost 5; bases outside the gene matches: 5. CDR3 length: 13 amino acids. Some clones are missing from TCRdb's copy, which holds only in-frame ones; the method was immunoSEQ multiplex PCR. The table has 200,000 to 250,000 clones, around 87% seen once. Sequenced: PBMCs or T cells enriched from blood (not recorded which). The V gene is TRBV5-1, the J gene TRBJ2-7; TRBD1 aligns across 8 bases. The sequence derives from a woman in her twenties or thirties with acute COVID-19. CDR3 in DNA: TGCGCCAGCAGCCCAGGGGGCTGGGACGAGCAGTACTTC. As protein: CASSPGGWDEQYF.